The 23 T cell receptor beta chains presented below share a single source sample, sequenced in a study of blood T cell repertoires in COVID-19. The method was immunoSEQ multiplex PCR; TCRdb's version includes in-frame clones alone and lacks a portion of them. The repertoire holds under 30,000 clones, with about 90% as singletons. Material for sequencing was peripheral blood. Source of these receptors: a human donor with active COVID-19. The donor label of this sample is uncertain.

CDR3 loop: CASSEKRETQYF. In DNA form, the CDR3 reads TGCGCCAGCAGTGAGAAGAGAGAGACCCAGTACTTC. The rearrangement uses TRBV10-2 and TRBJ2-5; no reliable D call. The CDR3 extends over 12 amino acids. V lost 2 bases and J 4 bases, leaving 5 bases between the germline ends. Germline loops: CDR1 WSHSY, CDR2 SAAADI.

The chain joins TRBV19 to TRBJ2-2; the D gene is possibly TRBD1 (6 bases). This CDR3 has 15 residues. V was cut by 4 bases and J by 4 bases, with 13 bases left in between. CDR1 is LNHDA and CDR2 is SQIVND in the germline V gene (reference sequence). CDR3 amino acids: CASSKATGFTGELFF. For the CDR3, the DNA is TGTGCCAGTAGTAAGGCGACAGGCTTCACCGGGGAGCTGTTTTTT.

The rearrangement joins TRBV19 to TRBJ1-2, with 7 nucleotides matching TRBD1. After removal of 1 base from V and 6 bases from J, the junction contained 5 bases not matched to a gene. This CDR3 has 14 amino acids. CDR1 LNHDA and CDR2 SQIVND come from the germline V gene (reference sequence). Here the CDR3 DNA reads TGTGCCAGTAGTATAGGGGAGACAGGGCATGGCTACACCTTC. Amino acid sequence: CASSIGETGHGYTF.

This chain joins TRBV18 and TRBJ2-2; D may be TRBD2 (6 bases). Trimming removed 2 bases at V and 1 base at J, with 14 bases between. The V gene's germline CDR1 is KGHSH and CDR2 LQKENI. The CDR3 is 17 amino acids. This CDR3 reads CASSPRGRGGNTGELFF. The CDR3 DNA reads TGTGCCAGCTCACCAAGAGGTCGGGGAGGGAACACCGGGGAGCTGTTTTTT.

The sample holds one count of this clone. V gene TRBV15 combines with J gene TRBJ2-7, with a possible D match to TRBD2 (6 bases). The CDR3 has 16 amino acids. Germline lookup yields CDR1 LNHNV and CDR2 YYDKDF (reference sequence). The V end was cut by 0 bases, the J end by 5 bases, with 17 bases between. CDR3 nucleotides: TGTGCCACCAGCAGAGATCAGCAAGGAGGGGCCCACGAGCAGTACTTC. This sequence encodes CATSRDQQGGAHEQYF.

J is TRBJ1-5 and V is TRBV6-1; no definite D call. CDR3 length: 15 amino acids. Trimming took off 2 bases at V and 0 bases at J, with 8 bases between the two ends. CDR1 is MNHNS and CDR2 is SASEGT in the germline V gene. The CDR3 bases are TGTGCCAGCAGTGAATCCGGGAATAGCAATCAGCCCCAGCATTTT. It codes for CASSESGNSNQPQHF.

This sequence joins TRBV11-2 and TRBJ2-3, with TRBD1 matching 9 bases. Per germline, CDR1 SGHAT and CDR2 FQNNGV. V lost 0 bases and J lost 5; bases outside the gene matches: 6. This CDR3 region has 16 residues. CDR3 coding DNA: TGTGCCAGCAGCTTAGACGGGACAGGGTACAGAGATACGCAGTATTTT. Translating gives CASSLDGTGYRDTQYF.

This clone was detected only once. V usage is TRBV18 and J usage is TRBJ1-5; 8 bases line up with TRBD1. The CDR3 has 16 residues. The germline CDR1 and CDR2 sequences are KGHSH and LQKENI. With V trimmed by 3 bases and J by 0 bases, 4 bases remained unmatched. The CDR3 DNA sequence: TGTGCCAGCTCACCCTTACAGGGGGATAGCAATCAGCCCCAGCATTTT. It codes for CASSPLQGDSNQPQHF.

The chain combines TRBV4-1 with TRBJ2-3; 11 positions agree with TRBD2. Germline trimming cut 4 bases from V and 0 bases from J; bases unmatched to any gene: 3. From germline, CDR1 is MGHRA and CDR2 YSYEKL. This CDR3 spans 16 amino acids. The chain's CDR3 is CASSPIAGGSTDTQYF. CDR3 coding DNA: TGCGCCAGCAGCCCGATAGCGGGAGGGAGCACAGATACGCAGTATTTT.

The genes are TRBV11-3 and TRBJ2-7; TRBD2 might be the D (5 bases). Germline V CDR1 and CDR2: SGHNT, YENEEA. Trimming stripped 8 bases from V and 5 bases from J, with 10 bases between. The CDR3 spans 11 residues. The CDR3, as DNA: TGTGCCAGCCGAGAGGAGGACGAGCAGTACTTC. Amino acids: CASREEDEQYF.

This clone has just one count. The V gene is TRBV10-3, the J gene TRBJ2-5; 12 bases align to TRBD1. This CDR3 has 16 amino acids. Looked up from germline, CDR1 is ENHRY and CDR2 is SYGVKD. V was clipped by 2 bases and J by 4 bases; unmatched bases: 5. The CDR3 sequence is CAISERLGQGAETQYF. The CDR3 DNA sequence: TGTGCCATCAGTGAGAGACTGGGACAGGGGGCAGAGACCCAGTACTTC.

The chain employs TRBV29-1 and TRBJ2-2, with D possibly matching TRBD2 (5 bases). Germline values: CDR1 SQVTM, CDR2 ANQGSEA. V was clipped by 4 bases and J by 3 bases, with 12 bases between them. CDR3 length: 14 residues. Written as DNA, the CDR3 is TGCAGCGTTGTAGAGGGCCCGTACACCGGGGAGCTGTTTTTT. Translation gives CSVVEGPYTGELFF.

The chain carries TRBV6-5 and TRBJ2-7; 12 positions match TRBD2. After removal of 6 bases from V and 5 bases from J, the junction contained 8 bases not matched to a gene. The CDR3 spans 15 residues. The germline V gene encodes CDR1 MNHEY and CDR2 SVGAGI. The CDR3 coding sequence is TGTGCCAGCAGATTCATACTAGCGGGAGGCGACGAGCAGTACTTC. Its translation is CASRFILAGGDEQYF.

The J gene is TRBJ1-4, the V gene TRBV4-3, with 11 bases lining up with TRBD1. Looked up from germline, CDR1 is LGHNA and CDR2 is YSLEER. The CDR3 runs 15 residues. V gave up 0 bases and J gave up 6 bases; unmatched junction bases: 0. The CDR3 coding sequence is TGCGCCAGCAGCCAAGAGGGACAGGGGGATGAAAAACTGTTTTTT. Protein sequence: CASSQEGQGDEKLFF.

J is TRBJ2-3 and V is TRBV3-1 (or the pseudogene TRBV3-2); D is possibly TRBD2 (6 bases). Trimming removed 3 bases at V and 8 bases at J, with 9 bases between. The CDR3 spans 12 residues. CDR1 is LGHDT and CDR2 is YNNKEL in the germline V gene (reference sequence). The CDR3 bases are TGTGCCAGCAGCCAGAGCGGGTCTACGCAGTATTTT. This translates into CASSQSGSTQYF.

V gene TRBV11-3 combines with J gene TRBJ1-6; unclear D gene. V was pared by 0 bases and J by 8 bases, with 5 bases between. CDR1 is SGHNT and CDR2 is YENEEA in the germline V gene. The CDR3 totals 13 residues. The CDR3 is CASSLERDSPLHF. In DNA form, the CDR3 reads TGTGCCAGCAGCTTAGAACGGGATTCACCCCTCCACTTT.

The chain combines TRBV28 with TRBJ2-3; D possibly corresponds to TRBD2 (6 bases). The CDR3 runs to 13 residues. Germline CDR1 MDHEN, CDR2 SYDVKM. V lost 8 bases and J lost 0, with 9 bases in between. Here the CDR3 DNA reads TGTGCCAGCCGGGAGTACAGCACAGATACGCAGTATTTT. This translates into CASREYSTDTQYF.

This clone was observed a few times. The chain links TRBV15 to TRBJ2-5, with D possibly TRBD2 on 5 matching bases. The CDR3 spans 15 residues. V was trimmed by 0 bases and J by 6 bases, leaving 14 bases between them. CDR1 LNHNV and CDR2 YYDKDF come from the germline V gene (reference sequence). CDR3 in amino acids: CATSRESGTWQTQYF. CDR3 nucleotides: TGTGCCACCAGCAGAGAGTCGGGAACATGGCAGACCCAGTACTTC.

Written as DNA, the CDR3 is TGTGCCAGCAGCCAAGATTGGACGGGACTAGCGAGCCACGAGCAGTACTTC. This codes for CASSQDWTGLASHEQYF. The chain has TRBV3-1 (or the pseudogene TRBV3-2) and TRBJ2-7; 10 bases match TRBD2. Trimming took 0 bases from V and 5 from J; bases not matched to a gene: 10. The CDR3 totals 17 residues. The germline V gene encodes CDR1 LGHDT and CDR2 YNNKEL (reference sequence).

The rearrangement uses TRBV19 and TRBJ1-1; TRBD1 matches at 7 bases. Germline assignment: CDR1 LNHDA and CDR2 SQIVND (reference sequence). The ends lost 7 bases at V and 4 bases at J; junction bases unmatched: 9. This CDR3 region has 14 residues. CDR3 sequence reads: CASTQGPGGTEAFF. In DNA, the CDR3 is TGTGCCAGTACCCAGGGGCCAGGGGGCACTGAAGCTTTCTTT.

The chain has TRBV7-3 and TRBJ2-5; 12 bases fit TRBD2. Unmatched junction bases numbered 7, after V lost 5 bases and J lost 9 bases. The CDR3 extends over 14 amino acids. Germline V gene data show CDR1 as SGHTA and CDR2 as FQGTGA. The CDR3 sequence: CASSASTSGGPQYF. CDR3 nucleotides: TGTGCCAGCAGCGCCTCTACTAGCGGGGGGCCCCAGTACTTC.

The gene calls are TRBV5-1 and TRBJ2-5; TRBD1 is a possible D gene (6 bases). CDR3 length: 13 residues. V was shortened by 0 bases and J by 4 bases, with 7 bases between the two germline ends. Per germline, CDR1 SGHRS and CDR2 YFSETQ. CDR3 sequence reads: CASSLARGETQYF. CDR3 in DNA: TGCGCCAGCAGCTTGGCCAGGGGAGAGACCCAGTACTTC.

The gene calls are TRBV9 and TRBJ2-2, with D perhaps matching TRBD2 (7 bases). The germline V and J ends were trimmed by 4 bases and 5 bases, with 18 bases remaining between them. Germline lookup yields CDR1 SGDLS and CDR2 YYNGEE. CDR3 length: 16 amino acids. CDR3 coding DNA: TGTGCCAGCAGCTTTAGACTAGCCCAGGGGACCGGGGAGCTGTTTTTT. Its translation is CASSFRLAQGTGELFF.